The sample holds many counts of the clone carrying this TCR beta chain. Germline V gives CDR1 SGHVS, CDR2 FQNEAQ. The CDR3 length is 15 residues. Trimming cost V 1 base and J 3 bases, with 12 bases left between them. This specimen belongs to a study of shared clonotypes between healthy human individuals. Every immunoSEQ plate was one replicate of a subset's evenly spread DNA. Produced via immunoSEQ multiplex PCR; TCRdb's table is partial and in-frame only. The table shows approximately 470,000 clones, with roughly 80% occurring only once. The chain links TRBV7-8 to TRBJ1-2, with D possibly being TRBD1 (6 bases). The material sequenced was PBMCs. This TCR was recovered from a woman between 40 and 55 years old in good health. Some clones in this sample may be carry-over from other donors' samples. CDR3 sequence reads: CASSLGGRGDYGYTF. The CDR3, as DNA: TGTGCCAGCAGCTTAGGAGGCAGGGGCGACTATGGCTACACCTTC.